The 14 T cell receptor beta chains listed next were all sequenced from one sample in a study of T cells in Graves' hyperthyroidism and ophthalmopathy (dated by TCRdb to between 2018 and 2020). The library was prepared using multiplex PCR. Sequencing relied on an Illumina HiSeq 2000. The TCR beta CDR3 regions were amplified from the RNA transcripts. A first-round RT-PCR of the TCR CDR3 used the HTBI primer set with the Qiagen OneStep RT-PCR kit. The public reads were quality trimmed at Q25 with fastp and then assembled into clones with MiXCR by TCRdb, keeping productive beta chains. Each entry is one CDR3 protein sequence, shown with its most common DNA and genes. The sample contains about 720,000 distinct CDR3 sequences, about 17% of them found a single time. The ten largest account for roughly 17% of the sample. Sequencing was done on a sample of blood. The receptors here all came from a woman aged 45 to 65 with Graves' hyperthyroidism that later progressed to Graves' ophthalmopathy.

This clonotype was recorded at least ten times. CDR3 in DNA: TGTGCCAGCAGCTCCAGGGGGGCTATCCTTTGGCAAGAGACCCAGTACTTC. Protein sequence: CASSSRGAILWQETQYF. The chain links TRBV11-2 to TRBJ2-5; D is possibly TRBD1 (7 bases). There are 17 residues in the CDR3. Germline loops: CDR1 SGHAT, CDR2 FQNNGV. V was clipped by 4 bases and J by 2 bases, with 20 bases between them.

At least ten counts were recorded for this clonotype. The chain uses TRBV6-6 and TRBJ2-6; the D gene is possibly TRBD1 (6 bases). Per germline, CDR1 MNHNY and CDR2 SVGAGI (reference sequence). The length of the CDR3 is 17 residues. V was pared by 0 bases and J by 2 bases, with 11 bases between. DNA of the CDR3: TGTGCCAGCAGTTACTCGGCAGGGGCAGCTGGGGCCAACGTCCTGACTTTC. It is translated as CASSYSAGAAGANVLTF.

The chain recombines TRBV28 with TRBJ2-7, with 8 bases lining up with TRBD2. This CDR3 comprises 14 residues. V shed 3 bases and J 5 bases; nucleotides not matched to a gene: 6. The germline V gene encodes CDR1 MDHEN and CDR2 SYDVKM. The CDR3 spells CASSLSTSGHEQYF. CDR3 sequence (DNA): TGTGCCAGCAGTTTGTCCACTAGCGGCCACGAGCAGTACTTC. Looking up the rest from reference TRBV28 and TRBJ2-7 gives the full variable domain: DVKVTQSSRYLVKRTGEKVFLECVQDMDHENMFWYRQDPGLGLRLIYFSYDVKMKEKGDIPEGYSVSREKKERFSLILESASTNQTSMYLCASSLSTSGHEQYFGPGTRLTVT.

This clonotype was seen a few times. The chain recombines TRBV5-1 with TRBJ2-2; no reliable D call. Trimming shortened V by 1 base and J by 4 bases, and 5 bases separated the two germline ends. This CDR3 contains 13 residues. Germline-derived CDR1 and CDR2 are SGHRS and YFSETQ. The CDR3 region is CASSLKVTGELFF. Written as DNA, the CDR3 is TGCGCCAGCAGCTTGAAGGTCACCGGGGAGCTGTTTTTT. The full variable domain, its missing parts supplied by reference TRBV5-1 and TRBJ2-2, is KAGVTQTPRYLIKTRGQQVTLSCSPISGHRSVSWYQQTPGQGLQFLFEYFSETQRNKGNFPGRFSGRQFSNSRSEMNVSTLELGDSALYLCASSLKVTGELFFGEGSRLTVL.

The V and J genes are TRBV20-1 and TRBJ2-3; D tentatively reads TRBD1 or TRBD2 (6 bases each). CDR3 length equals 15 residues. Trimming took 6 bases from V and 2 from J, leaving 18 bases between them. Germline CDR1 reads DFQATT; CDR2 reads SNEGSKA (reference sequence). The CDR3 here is CSALGGRGYTDTQYF. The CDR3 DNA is TGCAGTGCCCTGGGGGGAAGGGGGTACACAGATACGCAGTATTTT.

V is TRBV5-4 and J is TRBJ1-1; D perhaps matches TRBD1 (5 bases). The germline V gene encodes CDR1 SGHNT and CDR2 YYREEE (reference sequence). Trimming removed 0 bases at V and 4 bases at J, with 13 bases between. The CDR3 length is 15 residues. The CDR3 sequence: CASSLGGSGLTEAFF. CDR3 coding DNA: TGTGCCAGCAGCTTGGGGGGGTCAGGGCTCACTGAAGCTTTCTTT.

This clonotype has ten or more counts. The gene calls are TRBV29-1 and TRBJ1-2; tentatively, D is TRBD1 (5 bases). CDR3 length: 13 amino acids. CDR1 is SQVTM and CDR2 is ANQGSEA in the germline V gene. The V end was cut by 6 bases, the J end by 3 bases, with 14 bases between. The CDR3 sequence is CSVTDRVDYGYTF. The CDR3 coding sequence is TGCAGCGTAACAGACAGAGTAGACTATGGCTACACCTTC.

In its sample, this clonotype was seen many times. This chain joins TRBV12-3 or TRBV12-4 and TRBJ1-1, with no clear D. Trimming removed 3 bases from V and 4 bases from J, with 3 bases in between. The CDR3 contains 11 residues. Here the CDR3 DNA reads TGTGCCAGCAGTTTGTTCACTGAAGCTTTCTTT. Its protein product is CASSLFTEAFF.

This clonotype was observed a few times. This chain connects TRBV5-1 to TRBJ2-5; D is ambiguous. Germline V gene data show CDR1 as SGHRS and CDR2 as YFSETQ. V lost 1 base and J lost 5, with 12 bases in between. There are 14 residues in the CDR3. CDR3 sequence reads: CASSLTRSTETQYF. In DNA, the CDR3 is TGCGCCAGCAGCTTGACTCGATCTACGGAGACCCAGTACTTC.

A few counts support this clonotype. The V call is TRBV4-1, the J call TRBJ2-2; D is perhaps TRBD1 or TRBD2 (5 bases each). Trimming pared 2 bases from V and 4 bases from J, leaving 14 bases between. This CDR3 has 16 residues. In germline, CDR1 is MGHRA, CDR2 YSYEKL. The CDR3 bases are TGCGCCAGCAGCCAACGGTGGACTGGGGGCACCGGGGAGCTGTTTTTT. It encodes CASSQRWTGGTGELFF.

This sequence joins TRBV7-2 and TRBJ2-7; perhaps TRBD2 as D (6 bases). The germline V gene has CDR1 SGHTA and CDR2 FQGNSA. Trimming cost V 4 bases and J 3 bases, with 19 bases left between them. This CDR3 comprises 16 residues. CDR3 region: CASSSGGASWYYEQYF. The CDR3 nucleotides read TGTGCCAGCAGCTCTGGCGGGGCAAGCTGGTACTACGAGCAGTACTTC.

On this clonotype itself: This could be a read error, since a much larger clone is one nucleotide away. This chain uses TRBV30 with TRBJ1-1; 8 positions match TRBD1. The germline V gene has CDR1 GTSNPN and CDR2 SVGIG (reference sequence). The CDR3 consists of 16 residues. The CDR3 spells CAWSMGQGAMNAEAFF. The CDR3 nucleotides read TGTGCCTGGAGCATGGGGCAGGGGGCGATGAACGCTGAAGCTTTCTTT.

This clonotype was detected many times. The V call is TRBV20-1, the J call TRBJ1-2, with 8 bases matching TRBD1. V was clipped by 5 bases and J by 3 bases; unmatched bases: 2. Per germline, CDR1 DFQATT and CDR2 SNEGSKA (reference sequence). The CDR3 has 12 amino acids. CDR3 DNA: TGCAGTGCTCAGGACAGGGACTATGGCTACACCTTC. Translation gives CSAQDRDYGYTF.

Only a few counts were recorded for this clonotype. CDR3 amino acids: CASRASGVKTQYF. The DNA for the CDR3 is TGTGCCAGCCGGGCTAGCGGGGTGAAGACCCAGTACTTC. J is TRBJ2-5 and V is TRBV6-1, with TRBD2 matching over 9 bases. V trimming: 8 bases; J trimming: 6 bases; junction bases outside the gene matches: 7. This CDR3 has 13 amino acids. Germline CDR1 reads MNHNS; CDR2 reads SASEGT.